The 14 T cell receptor beta chains given below trace back to one sample, sequenced in a study of blood T cell repertoires in COVID-19. Libraries were prepared by immunoSEQ multiplex PCR; TCRdb keeps only in-frame clonotypes and omits some of them. The sample has 300,000 or so clones, more than 75% seen once. Sequenced material: PBMCs or T cells enriched from blood (not recorded which). The receptors come from a woman younger than 45 who had recovered from COVID-19.

The chain carries TRBV3-1 (or the pseudogene TRBV3-2) and TRBJ2-5; 9 bases align to TRBD2. Germline V lookup: CDR1 LGHDT, CDR2 YNNKEL (reference sequence). This CDR3 is 16 amino acids long. V trimming: 3 bases; J trimming: 3 bases; junction bases outside the gene matches: 8. The DNA for the CDR3 is TGTGCCAGCAGCCAGGCTAGCGGGGAGAGGGAAGAGACCCAGTACTTC. Residues: CASSQASGEREETQYF.

This sequence joins TRBV11-3 and TRBJ1-1; TRBD1 matches at 8 bases. Trimming took 4 bases from V and 4 from J; bases not matched to a gene: 2. CDR1 SGHNT and CDR2 YENEEA come from the germline V gene. The CDR3 spans 13 residues. CDR3 DNA sequence: TGTGCCAGCAGCTCTCAGGGGGCCACTGAAGCTTTCTTT. Protein product: CASSSQGATEAFF.

This clone turned up a few times. The J gene is TRBJ2-1, the V gene TRBV5-5; D unclear. The germline V and J ends were trimmed by 6 bases and 4 bases, with 11 bases remaining between them. The CDR3 runs to 13 residues. The germline CDR1 and CDR2 sequences are SGHKS and YYEKEE (reference sequence). The CDR3 loop is CASTPTGYNEQFF. As DNA, the CDR3 is TGTGCCAGCACTCCCACGGGTTACAATGAGCAGTTCTTC.

V usage is TRBV3-1 (or the pseudogene TRBV3-2) and J usage is TRBJ1-2, with D possibly being TRBD1 (6 bases). The ends were cut back, 0 bases at V and 7 bases at J, with 18 bases in the middle. The CDR3 spans 16 residues. The germline gives CDR1 LGHDT, CDR2 YNNKEL (reference sequence). CDR3 DNA: TGTGCCAGCAGCCAAGATCTGCCGCGGACAGTGGGTGGCTACACCTTC. Translated, it gives CASSQDLPRTVGGYTF.

The chain employs TRBV29-1 and TRBJ2-1; 10 bases match TRBD2. The CDR3 runs to 15 residues. Germline assignment: CDR1 SQVTM and CDR2 ANQGSEA. The J segment lost 3 bases and the V segment lost 4 bases, leaving 6 bases of the junction unmatched. DNA of the CDR3: TGCAGCGTTGCCCCTACTAGCGGGAACTACAATGAGCAGTTCTTC. Translated, it gives CSVAPTSGNYNEQFF.

The chain is built from TRBV5-1 and TRBJ2-3; 7 positions agree with TRBD1. There are 18 residues in the CDR3. V lost 1 base to trimming and J lost 1 base; unmatched junction nucleotides: 12. Germline V gene sequence: CDR1 SGHRS, CDR2 YFSETQ. As DNA, the CDR3 is TGCGCCAGCAGCTTGAACGGACAGGAAGGTTCCCGCACAGATACGCAGTATTTT. Translation gives CASSLNGQEGSRTDTQYF.

This clone showed up just once. The chain carries TRBV28 and TRBJ1-4; possibly TRBD1 for D (6 bases). Per the germline V gene, CDR1 is MDHEN and CDR2 is SYDVKM. The CDR3 contains 18 residues. V was shortened by 4 bases and J by 0 bases, with 18 bases between the two germline ends. Written as DNA, the CDR3 is TGTGCCAGCAGTTGGGGCCGACAGGAACCCGCAACTAATGAAAAACTGTTTTTT. Protein sequence: CASSWGRQEPATNEKLFF. Looking up the rest from reference TRBV28 and TRBJ1-4 gives the full variable domain: DVKVTQSSRYLVKRTGEKVFLECVQDMDHENMFWYRQDPGLGLRLIYFSYDVKMKEKGDIPEGYSVSREKKERFSLILESASTNQTSMYLCASSWGRQEPATNEKLFFGSGTQLSVL.

V gene TRBV3-1 (or the pseudogene TRBV3-2) combines with J gene TRBJ1-2; no firm D call. Germline loops: CDR1 LGHDT, CDR2 YNNKEL (reference sequence). CDR3 length: 13 amino acids. The V end was cut by 0 bases, the J end by 7 bases, with 9 bases between. This CDR3 is CASSQDFRVGYTF. In DNA form, the CDR3 reads TGTGCCAGCAGCCAAGATTTCCGGGTTGGCTACACCTTC.

This chain joins TRBV19 and TRBJ1-2; 8 bases are a match to TRBD1. The CDR3 sequence is 13 residues long. Germline assignment: CDR1 LNHDA and CDR2 SQIVND (reference sequence). The V segment lost 5 bases and the J segment 5 bases; nucleotides outside the gene matches: 4. This CDR3 reads CASSPDREYGYTF. CDR3 sequence (DNA): TGTGCCAGTAGTCCGGACAGGGAATATGGCTACACCTTC.

The chain carries TRBV5-5 and TRBJ2-6; D is perhaps TRBD2 (5 bases). Germline loops: CDR1 SGHKS, CDR2 YYEKEE (reference sequence). V dropped 4 bases and J dropped 0 bases, with 11 bases sitting between them. The CDR3 length is 16 residues. DNA for the CDR3: TGTGCCAGCAGCCGCACCGGGGACTCTGGGGCCAACGTCCTGACTTTC. This codes for CASSRTGDSGANVLTF.

The chain uses TRBV12-5 and TRBJ2-7; D not certain. The V gene's germline CDR1 is LGHNT and CDR2 FRNRAP. The CDR3 has 12 residues. Trimming shortened V by 0 bases and J by 4 bases, and 4 bases separated the two germline ends. CDR3 nucleotide sequence: TGTGCTAGTGGTTTGGTTTATTACGAGCAGTACTTC. The encoded protein is CASGLVYYEQYF. The complete variable domain, with remaining parts taken from reference TRBV12-5 and TRBJ2-7, reads DARVTQTPRHKVTEMGQEVTMRCQPILGHNTVFWYRQTMMQGLELLAYFRNRAPLDDSGMPKDRFSAEMPDATLATLKIQPSEPRDSAVYFCASGLVYYEQYFGPGTRLTVT.

This chain joins TRBV25-1 and TRBJ1-1, with D possibly TRBD1 on 6 matching bases. Trimming left V 2 bases short and J 5 bases short, with 12 bases between. The CDR3 extends over 14 amino acids. Germline V gene lookup returns CDR1 MGHDK and CDR2 SYGVNS. This chain's CDR3 is CASSEGTGSTEAFF. The CDR3 bases are TGTGCCAGCAGTGAAGGCACAGGGAGTACTGAAGCTTTCTTT.

The chain joins TRBV18 to TRBJ2-5; 8 bases map to TRBD2. There are 17 residues in the CDR3. The junction had 15 bases not matched to a gene; V was cut back by 8 bases and J by 1 base. CDR1 and CDR2 from the germline V gene are KGHSH and LQKENI. The CDR3 region has the DNA TGTGCCAGCACCCTGAACCCGGCTGCGGGGGGCCAAGAGACCCAGTACTTC. The encoded protein is CASTLNPAAGGQETQYF.

This chain uses TRBV3-1 (or the pseudogene TRBV3-2) with TRBJ1-4, with D tentatively TRBD1 (5 bases). The V gene's germline CDR1 is LGHDT and CDR2 YNNKEL (reference sequence). This CDR3 comprises 12 residues. V was shortened by 6 bases and J by 6 bases, with 8 bases between the two germline ends. The CDR3 coding sequence is TGTGCCAGCAGTCAGGGCCATGAAAAACTGTTTTTT. Protein: CASSQGHEKLFF.